The rows below give T cell receptor beta chains drawn from one sample of a study of shared clonotypes between healthy human individuals. Repertoires were generated with immunoSEQ multiplex PCR, while TCRdb's copy carries only in-frame clones and drops some. The repertoire holds about 510,000 clones, with 95% to 97% as singletons. The sample taken for sequencing was naive CD4+ T cells sorted from blood. These receptor sequences come from a woman younger than 45 in good health. Each CDR3 is given with its conserved first and last residue. The order of the fields is V gene, D gene, CDR3 protein. The D gene is left open where the match is weak.

v_gene: TRBV5-4
d_gene: -
CDR3aa: CASSLPGGPQHF

v_gene: TRBV28
d_gene: -
CDR3aa: CASQTTVTGELFF

v_gene: TRBV7-8
d_gene: -
CDR3aa: CASSFSWYEQYF

v_gene: TRBV27
d_gene: -
CDR3aa: CASRRSAEGEQFF

v_gene: TRBV5-1
d_gene: -
CDR3aa: CASSGVIGTSTDTQYF

v_gene: TRBV5-4
d_gene: TRBD2
CDR3aa: CASRVGLAVPNEQFF

v_gene: TRBV6-1
d_gene: -
CDR3aa: CASQGGYNEQFF

v_gene: TRBV7-9
d_gene: -
CDR3aa: CASSFQAIGYPNTGELFF

v_gene: TRBV19
d_gene: -
CDR3aa: CASSSTGLGGNTIYF

v_gene: TRBV27
d_gene: -
CDR3aa: CASSFRVLQLDTQYF

v_gene: TRBV28
d_gene: TRBD2
CDR3aa: CASSPIQLAGGLSYNEQFF

v_gene: TRBV5-1
d_gene: TRBD2
CDR3aa: CASRGFAGGVNEQYF

v_gene: TRBV7-9
d_gene: -
CDR3aa: CASSPGGSYGYTF

v_gene: TRBV10-3
d_gene: -
CDR3aa: CAISAGELQPQHF

v_gene: TRBV27
d_gene: TRBD1
CDR3aa: CASTRGTGITDTQYF

v_gene: TRBV6-1
d_gene: -
CDR3aa: CASLSGATNEKLFF

v_gene: TRBV19
d_gene: -
CDR3aa: CASRPQPSNEKLFF

v_gene: TRBV7-8
d_gene: -
CDR3aa: CASSFLGILGQPQHF

v_gene: TRBV27
d_gene: TRBD1
CDR3aa: CASSLRGTVQPQHF

v_gene: TRBV28
d_gene: -
CDR3aa: CASSSISPGPSYEQYF

v_gene: TRBV5-1
d_gene: TRBD1
CDR3aa: CASSQGTAYNEQFF

v_gene: TRBV6-1
d_gene: -
CDR3aa: CASSDFGRAVYEQYF

v_gene: TRBV7-9
d_gene: -
CDR3aa: CASLRGSKSNQPQHF

v_gene: TRBV27
d_gene: TRBD1
CDR3aa: CASRKTGTGLVLTF

v_gene: TRBV5-5
d_gene: -
CDR3aa: CASSLGVNTEAFF

v_gene: TRBV6-1
d_gene: -
CDR3aa: CASSPSGSYEQYF

v_gene: TRBV20-1
d_gene: -
CDR3aa: CSASKYEQYF

v_gene: TRBV4-2
d_gene: -
CDR3aa: CASSQRGGPTGLKNEQFF